Included here is one T cell receptor beta chain sequence, with context. Its antigen is undetermined. Unique molecular identifiers were used in preparing the TCRbeta library. MiXCR, run by TCRdb on the PCR reads, gives a single entry per CDR3 protein. The sample holds 550,000 to 800,000 distinct CDR3 sequences; approximately 14% are singletons and the top ten take 0.79%. The entry originates in a study of T-cell reconstitution after alpha-beta-depleted transplantation in children. The CDR3 spans 15 residues. CDR1 MNHEY and CDR2 SVGEGT come from the germline V gene. V was clipped by 6 bases and J by 7 bases, with 18 bases between them. Broader study findings: Surviving recipient T cells and thymic progenitors accounted for the high day-60 TCRbeta diversity observed in some patients. Hyperexpanded clones declined; after one year, newly produced T cells mostly supplied diversity. At around two months after transplant, the alpha-beta T cells were reportedly derived from several hundred expanded clones that came from non-depleted graft cells.

Sequences were derived from PBMCs, sampled before TCRalphabeta/CD19-depleted stem cell transplant. The rearrangement uses TRBV6-2 or TRBV6-3 and TRBJ2-2; D could derive from TRBD1 or TRBD2 (5 bases each). The TCR comes from a girl aged 2 to 10 with congenital amegakaryocytic thrombocytopenia, due to receive a stem cell transplant. DNA of the CDR3: TGTGCCAGCAGAGAGGGACCCCTTAAGGACGGGGAGCTGTTTTTT. Translating gives CASREGPLKDGELFF.